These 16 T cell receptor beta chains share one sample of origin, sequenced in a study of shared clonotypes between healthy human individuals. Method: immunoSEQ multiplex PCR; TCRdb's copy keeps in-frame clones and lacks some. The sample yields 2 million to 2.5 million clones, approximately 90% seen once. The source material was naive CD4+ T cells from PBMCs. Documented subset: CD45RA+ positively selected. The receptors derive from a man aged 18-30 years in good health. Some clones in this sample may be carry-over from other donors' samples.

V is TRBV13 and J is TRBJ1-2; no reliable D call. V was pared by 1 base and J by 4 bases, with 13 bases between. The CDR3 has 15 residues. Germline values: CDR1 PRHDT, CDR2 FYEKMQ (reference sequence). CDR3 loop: CASSLAHQVTYGYTF. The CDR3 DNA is TGTGCCAGCAGCTTAGCCCATCAGGTGACCTATGGCTACACCTTC.

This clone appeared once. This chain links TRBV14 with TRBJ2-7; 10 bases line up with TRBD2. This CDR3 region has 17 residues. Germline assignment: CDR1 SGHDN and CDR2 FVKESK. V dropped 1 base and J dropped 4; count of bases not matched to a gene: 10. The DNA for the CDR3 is TGTGCCAGCAGCCAAGTTATGGCTAGCGGGAGTATGTACGAGCAGTACTTC. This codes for CASSQVMASGSMYEQYF.

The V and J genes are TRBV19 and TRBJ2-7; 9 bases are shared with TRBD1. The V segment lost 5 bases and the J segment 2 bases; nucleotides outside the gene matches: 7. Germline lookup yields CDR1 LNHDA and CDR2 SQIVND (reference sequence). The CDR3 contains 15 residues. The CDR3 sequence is CASSPSTGGTYEQYF. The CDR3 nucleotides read TGTGCCAGTAGTCCCAGCACAGGGGGCACCTACGAGCAGTACTTC.

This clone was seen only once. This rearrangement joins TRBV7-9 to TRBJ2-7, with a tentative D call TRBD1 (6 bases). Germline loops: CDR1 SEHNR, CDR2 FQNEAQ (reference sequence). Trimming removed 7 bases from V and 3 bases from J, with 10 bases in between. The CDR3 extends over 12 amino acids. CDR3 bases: TGTGCCAGCAAATACAGGGTCTACGAGCAGTACTTC. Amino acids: CASKYRVYEQYF.

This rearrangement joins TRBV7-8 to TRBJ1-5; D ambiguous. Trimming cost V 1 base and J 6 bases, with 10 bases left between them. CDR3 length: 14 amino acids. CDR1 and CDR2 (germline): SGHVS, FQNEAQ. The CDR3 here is CASSLVRIGQPQHF. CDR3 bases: TGTGCCAGCAGCTTAGTCAGGATAGGTCAGCCCCAGCATTTT.

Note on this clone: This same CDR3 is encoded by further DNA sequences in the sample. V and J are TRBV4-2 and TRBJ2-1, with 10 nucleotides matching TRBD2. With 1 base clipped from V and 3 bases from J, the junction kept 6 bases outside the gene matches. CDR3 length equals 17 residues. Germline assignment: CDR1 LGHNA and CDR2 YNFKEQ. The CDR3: CASSQVVASGSYNEQFF. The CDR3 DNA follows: TGTGCCAGCAGCCAAGTCGTGGCTAGCGGGAGCTACAATGAGCAGTTCTTC.

CDR3 sequence reads: CASSLALGQGEKLFF. The CDR3 nucleotides read TGCGCCAGCAGCTTGGCTTTGGGGCAGGGTGAAAAACTGTTTTTT. J is TRBJ1-4 and V is TRBV5-1; tentatively, D is TRBD1 (5 bases). V lost 0 bases and J 7 bases, leaving 13 bases between the germline ends. The V gene's germline CDR1 is SGHRS and CDR2 YFSETQ. CDR3 length: 15 amino acids. Variable domain in full (rest from reference TRBV5-1 and TRBJ1-4): KAGVTQTPRYLIKTRGQQVTLSCSPISGHRSVSWYQQTPGQGLQFLFEYFSETQRNKGNFPGRFSGRQFSNSRSEMNVSTLELGDSALYLCASSLALGQGEKLFFGSGTQLSVL.

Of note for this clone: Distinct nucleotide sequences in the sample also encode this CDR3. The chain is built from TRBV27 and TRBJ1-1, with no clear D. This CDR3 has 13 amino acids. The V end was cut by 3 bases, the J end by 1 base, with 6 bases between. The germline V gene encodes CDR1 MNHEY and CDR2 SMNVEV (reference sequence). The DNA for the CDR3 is TGTGCCAGCAGTTTCACGGGGAACACTGAAGCTTTCTTT. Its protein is CASSFTGNTEAFF.

The CDR3 loop is CASRGQGRETQYF. CDR3 DNA sequence: TGTGCCAGTAGGGGACAGGGGAGAGAGACCCAGTACTTC. The rearrangement joins TRBV19 to TRBJ2-5; 10 bases map to TRBD1. The CDR3 spans 13 residues. Unmatched junction bases numbered 2, after V lost 6 bases and J lost 4 bases. Germline V CDR1 and CDR2: LNHDA, SQIVND (reference sequence).

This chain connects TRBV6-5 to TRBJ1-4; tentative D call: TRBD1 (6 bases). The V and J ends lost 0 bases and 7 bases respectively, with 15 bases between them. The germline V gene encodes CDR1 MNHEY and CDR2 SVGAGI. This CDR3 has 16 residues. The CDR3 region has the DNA TGTGCCAGCAGTTACTCGAGGTGGGGGGCAGGTGAAAAACTGTTTTTT. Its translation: CASSYSRWGAGEKLFF.

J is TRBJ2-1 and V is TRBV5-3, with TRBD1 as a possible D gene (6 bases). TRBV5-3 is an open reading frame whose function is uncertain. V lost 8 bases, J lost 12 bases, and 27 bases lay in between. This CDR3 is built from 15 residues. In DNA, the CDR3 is TGTGCCAGCAGCCCTCCACGGGACATCAACCCCGCGCAGTTCTTC. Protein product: CASSPPRDINPAQFF.

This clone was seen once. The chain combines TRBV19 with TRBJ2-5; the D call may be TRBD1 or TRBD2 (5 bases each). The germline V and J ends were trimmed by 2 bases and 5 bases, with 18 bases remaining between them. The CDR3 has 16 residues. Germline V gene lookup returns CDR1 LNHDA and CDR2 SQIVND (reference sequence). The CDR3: CASSILDGTFGETQYF. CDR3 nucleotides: TGTGCCAGTAGTATACTAGACGGGACGTTTGGGGAGACCCAGTACTTC.

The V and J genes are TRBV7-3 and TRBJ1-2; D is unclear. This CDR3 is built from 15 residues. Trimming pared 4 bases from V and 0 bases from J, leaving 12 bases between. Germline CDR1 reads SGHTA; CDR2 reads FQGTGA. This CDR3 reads CASSSSVGANYGYTF. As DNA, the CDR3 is TGTGCCAGCAGCTCCTCCGTCGGAGCTAACTATGGCTACACCTTC.

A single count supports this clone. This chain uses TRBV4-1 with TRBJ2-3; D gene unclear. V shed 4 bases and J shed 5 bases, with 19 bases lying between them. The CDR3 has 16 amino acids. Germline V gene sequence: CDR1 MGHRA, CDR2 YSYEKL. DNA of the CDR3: TGCGCCAGCAGCCGTGAAAGGGCCGGTGGTCAAGATACGCAGTATTTT. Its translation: CASSRERAGGQDTQYF.

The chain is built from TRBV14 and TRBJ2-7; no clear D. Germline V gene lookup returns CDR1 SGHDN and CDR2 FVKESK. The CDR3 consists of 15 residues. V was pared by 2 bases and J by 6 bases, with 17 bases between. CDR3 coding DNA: TGTGCCAGCAGCCAATTTTTGTCGTCCCAAGGCGAGCAGTACTTC. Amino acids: CASSQFLSSQGEQYF. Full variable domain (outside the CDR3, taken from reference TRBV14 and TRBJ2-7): EAGVTQFPSHSVIEKGQTVTLRCDPISGHDNLYWYRRVMGKEIKFLLHFVKESKQDESGMPNNRFLAERTGGTYSTLKVQPAELEDSGVYFCASSQFLSSQGEQYFGPGTRLTVT.

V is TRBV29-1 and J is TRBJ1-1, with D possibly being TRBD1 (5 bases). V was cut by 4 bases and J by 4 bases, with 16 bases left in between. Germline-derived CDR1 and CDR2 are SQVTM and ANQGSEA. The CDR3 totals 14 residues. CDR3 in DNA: TGCAGCGTTGGAAGTTATAGGGGTTTCACTGAAGCTTTCTTT. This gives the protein CSVGSYRGFTEAFF.